This TCR beta chain was sequenced in a study of cytomegalovirus exposure and HLA in healthy donors. The wider study: Across 350 to 400 genotyped donors, 81% landed in the Caucasian-associated ancestry cluster. Study-wide results and limits: The study listed 164 cytomegalovirus-associated TCR beta chains. In an earlier analysis, most TCR beta V segments were productive about 87% or about 30% of the time.

Germline V gives CDR1 SGHRS, CDR2 YFSETQ. V lost 4 bases to trimming and J lost 0 bases; unmatched junction nucleotides: 4. This CDR3 comprises 15 residues. The PCR was carried out with 60 Vbeta primers and 13 Jbeta primers. Repertoires were generated with immunoSEQ multiplex PCR, while TCRdb's copy carries only in-frame clones and drops some. The profile shows roughly 120,000 clones, about four fifths of them singletons. Concerning this clone: As yet, its antigen is unknown.

The TCR sequence derives from a man aged 30-40 years in good health and CMV-seropositive. The source material was PBMCs. This chain connects TRBV5-1 to TRBJ1-1; 9 bases map to TRBD1. The CDR3: CASSLGTGMNTEAFF. The DNA of the CDR3 is TGCGCCAGCAGCCTGGGGACAGGGATGAACACTGAAGCTTTCTTT. The full variable domain, with the rest looked up from reference TRBV5-1 and TRBJ1-1, is KAGVTQTPRYLIKTRGQQVTLSCSPISGHRSVSWYQQTPGQGLQFLFEYFSETQRNKGNFPGRFSGRQFSNSRSEMNVSTLELGDSALYLCASSLGTGMNTEAFFGQGTRLTVV.